Listed here is a single T cell receptor beta chain. The antigen is unknown. The CDR3 is 15 residues long. Germline CDR1 MGHRA, CDR2 YSYEKL. V was cut by 0 bases and J by 2 bases, with 11 bases left in between. The sample comes from a study of identical twins. Study findings and constraints: Twins shared out-of-frame alpha sequences with excess low generation probability. Abundant cord blood beta clonotypes carried fewer insertions; memory repertoires showed none.

The cDNA had a unique molecular identifier and a template-switch universal primer site. A single record per CDR3 protein comes from TCRdb applying MiXCR to the 5' RACE reads. The sample includes nearly 900,000 distinct CDR3 sequences, roughly 12% of them seen just once. Healthy Caucasian donors formed the entire cohort. The same sample was also studied in work on yellow fever vaccine responses in identical twins.

The receptor comes from a woman under 30 in good health. This rearrangement joins TRBV4-1 to TRBJ2-7, with unresolved D. The sample was PBMCs. The CDR3, as DNA: TGCGCCAGCAGCCAAGAGGAAGTCGTTACCTACGAGCAGTACTTC. It is translated as CASSQEEVVTYEQYF.